The next 28 T cell receptor beta chains were all read from a single sample in a study of T cells in Graves' hyperthyroidism and ophthalmopathy. The TCR beta CDR3 regions underwent amplification using RNA transcripts as the source. When the TCR CDR3 underwent first-round RT-PCR, the HTBI primer set was used. TCRdb re-called the multiplex PCR reads with MiXCR, one entry per CDR3 protein. The sample lists hundreds of thousands of distinct CDR3 sequences; under 15% were seen once. Input material: blood. The receptors shown here come from a woman in her late teens or twenties with Graves' hyperthyroidism.

This clonotype came up many times. The chain uses TRBV20-1 and TRBJ2-7, with 7 bases matching TRBD1. The length of the CDR3 is 15 residues. Germline V gene data show CDR1 as DFQATT and CDR2 as SNEGSKA (reference sequence). J was trimmed by 2 bases and V by 3 bases; bases with no gene match: 10. CDR3 coding DNA: TGCAGTGCTAGTCAAGGGGGCCAAGTAGCCTACGAGCAGTACTTC. Translation gives CSASQGGQVAYEQYF.

This clonotype has ten or more counts. V usage is TRBV18 and J usage is TRBJ1-1; D unclear. Trimming took off 4 bases at V and 1 base at J, with 4 bases between the two ends. The CDR3 spans 12 residues. Germline V gene lookup returns CDR1 KGHSH and CDR2 LQKENI. The CDR3: CASSQGNTEAFF. CDR3 nucleotides: TGTGCCAGCTCACAGGGGAACACTGAAGCTTTCTTT.

Worth noting for this clonotype: A much bigger clone sits one base away, suggesting this may be a read error. The chain uses TRBV11-2 and TRBJ1-5; a possible D gene is TRBD1 (5 bases). Trimming removed 6 bases from V and 4 bases from J, with 16 bases in between. CDR1 and CDR2 (germline): SGHAT, FQNNGV. The CDR3 has 15 amino acids. DNA of the CDR3: TGTGCCAGCAGTTACCAGGGTTCTCTGAATCAGCCCCAGCATTTT. Encoded protein: CASSYQGSLNQPQHF. Drawing the rest from reference TRBV11-2 and TRBJ1-5, the complete variable domain is EAGVAQSPRYKIIEKRQSVAFWCNPISGHATLYWYQQILGQGPKLLIQFQNNGVVDDSQLPKDRFSAERLKGVDSTLKIQPAKLEDSAVYLCASSYQGSLNQPQHFGDGTRLSIL.

This clonotype was counted only a few times. The genes are TRBV20-1 and TRBJ1-2; D is possibly TRBD1 (5 bases). The CDR3 runs to 14 residues. Germline V gene lookup returns CDR1 DFQATT and CDR2 SNEGSKA (reference sequence). Trimming took 0 bases from V and 6 from J, leaving 14 bases between them. In nucleotides, the CDR3 is TGCAGTGCTAGAGATCCACGGAGGGACCATGGCTACACCTTC. Its translation: CSARDPRRDHGYTF.

This clonotype was found a few times. The gene calls are TRBV4-3 and TRBJ1-5; D is unclear. V lost 6 bases and J 3 bases, leaving 15 bases between the germline ends. CDR1 LGHNA and CDR2 YSLEER come from the germline V gene. CDR3 length: 15 residues. The CDR3 DNA follows: TGCGCCAGCAGTCCTACTCATGGGAACAATCAGCCCCAGCATTTT. Amino acids: CASSPTHGNNQPQHF.

This clonotype was seen many times. V is TRBV12-3 or TRBV12-4 and J is TRBJ1-1, with D possibly TRBD1 on 5 matching bases. Between the trimmed V and J ends, which lost 2 bases and 5 bases, there was a span of 9 bases. The CDR3 extends over 13 amino acids. DNA of the CDR3: TGTGCCAGCAGTTTACGGGGGTCTACTGAAGCTTTCTTT. This gives the protein CASSLRGSTEAFF.

The chain has TRBV19 and TRBJ2-3; no clear D. CDR1 is LNHDA and CDR2 is SQIVND in the germline V gene (reference sequence). Deletions cut 5 bases from V and 1 base from J, with 10 bases between. The CDR3 covers 14 residues. The CDR3 loop reads CASSGLRGTDTQYF. The CDR3 DNA follows: TGTGCCAGTAGTGGGCTTCGAGGCACAGATACGCAGTATTTT.

This clonotype appeared many times. The chain has TRBV2 and TRBJ1-5; D is undetermined. V was shortened by 3 bases and J by 0 bases, with 6 bases between the two germline ends. Germline V gene sequence: CDR1 SNHLY, CDR2 FYNNEI. This CDR3 has 14 amino acids. CDR3 residues: CASSDGYSNQPQHF. The CDR3 coding sequence is TGTGCCAGCAGTGATGGGTATAGCAATCAGCCCCAGCATTTT.

In the case of this clonotype: The germline gene is not matched at one end of the junction; a read error may be the cause. The V and J genes are TRBV6-1 and TRBJ1-3; D gene ambiguous. Germline V gene lookup returns CDR1 MNHNS and CDR2 SASEGT. The CDR3 covers 16 residues. This chain's CDR3 is CASSGTYHGSGNTINF. CDR3 nucleotides: TGTGCCAGCAGTGGGACCTACCATGGTTCTGGAAACACCATAAATTTT.

The table lists this clonotype with many counts. This CDR3 reads CASSPGGAHYGYTF. The CDR3 DNA sequence: TGTGCCAGCTCACCTGGGGGCGCCCACTATGGCTACACCTTC. This chain links TRBV18 with TRBJ1-2; the D gene is possibly TRBD1 (6 bases). Trimming removed 3 bases from V and 3 bases from J, with 11 bases in between. Germline CDR1 KGHSH, CDR2 LQKENI. The CDR3 has 14 amino acids.

This clonotype has a count of ten or more. The chain joins TRBV20-1 to TRBJ2-3; weak D call: TRBD1 (5 bases). V gave up 6 bases and J gave up 2 bases, with 18 bases separating them. Germline CDR1 DFQATT, CDR2 SNEGSKA (reference sequence). The CDR3 extends over 15 amino acids. CDR3: CSASARQDITDTQYF. CDR3 nucleotides: TGCAGTGCCTCTGCCCGGCAGGACATCACAGATACGCAGTATTTT.

V gene TRBV6-1 combines with J gene TRBJ1-4; perhaps TRBD1 as D (5 bases). Germline V CDR1 and CDR2: MNHNS, SASEGT. Trimming removed 0 bases at V and 9 bases at J, with 14 bases between. This CDR3 has 15 residues. CDR3 in DNA: TGTGCCAGCAGTGAAGCGGGGCAGGCCTTAAAAAAACTGTTTTTT. Protein: CASSEAGQALKKLFF.

At least ten counts were recorded for this clonotype. The gene calls are TRBV20-1 and TRBJ2-5; 7 bases fit TRBD2. Looked up from germline, CDR1 is DFQATT and CDR2 is SNEGSKA (reference sequence). The CDR3 totals 11 residues. In nucleotides, the CDR3 is TGCAGCCACGGGAGGCAAGAGACCCAGTACTTC. It encodes CSHGRQETQYF.

This clonotype was counted ten times or more. This sequence joins TRBV12-3 or TRBV12-4 and TRBJ2-7, with 9 bases that match TRBD1. The CDR3 loop spans 14 amino acids. The ends lost 3 bases at V and 3 bases at J; junction bases unmatched: 3. The CDR3 DNA follows: TGTGCCAGCAGTTTGACAGGGGGACGCTACGAGCAGTACTTC. Its translation is CASSLTGGRYEQYF.

This clonotype appeared many times. The chain is built from TRBV28 and TRBJ2-5; maybe TRBD1 (6 bases). The V end lost 4 bases, the J end lost 5 bases, and 11 bases lay between the germline ends. Per the germline V gene, CDR1 is MDHEN and CDR2 is SYDVKM. This CDR3 region has 13 residues. The CDR3 region is CASSSGTTETQYF. DNA of the CDR3: TGTGCCAGCAGTTCCGGGACAACGGAGACCCAGTACTTC.

This clonotype showed up just a few times. The chain carries TRBV9 and TRBJ1-2; no definite D call. Looked up from germline, CDR1 is SGDLS and CDR2 is YYNGEE. Trimming cost V 6 bases and J 8 bases, with 14 bases left between them. The CDR3 extends over 12 amino acids. The CDR3 DNA follows: TGTGCCAGCACCCCCCCCGGCGGCGGCTACACCTTC. Translated: CASTPPGGGYTF.

This clonotype was found many times. For the CDR3, the DNA is TGTGCCTGGAGTGTTGGAAGCACAGATACGCAGTATTTT. Translating gives CAWSVGSTDTQYF. The rearrangement links TRBV30 to TRBJ2-3, with no clear D. CDR1 is GTSNPN and CDR2 is SVGIG in the germline V gene (reference sequence). This CDR3 comprises 13 residues. V was shortened by 0 bases and J by 0 bases, with 4 bases between the two germline ends.

This clonotype was observed a few times. The rearrangement links TRBV5-6 to TRBJ2-5; weak D call: TRBD2 (7 bases). The CDR3 consists of 17 residues. Per germline, CDR1 SGHDT and CDR2 YYEEEE. The V and J ends lost 2 bases and 2 bases respectively, with 19 bases between them. This chain's CDR3 is CASSFMGGGGVQETQYF. The CDR3 nucleotides read TGTGCCAGCAGCTTCATGGGGGGCGGGGGAGTTCAAGAGACCCAGTACTTC.

The V gene is TRBV7-9, the J gene TRBJ2-1; 12 bases line up with TRBD1. V trimming: 7 bases; J trimming: 13 bases; junction bases outside the gene matches: 14. The CDR3 runs to 15 residues. CDR1 is SEHNR and CDR2 is FQNEAQ in the germline V gene (reference sequence). CDR3 DNA sequence: TGTGCCAGCACCAAGGGGACAGGGGGCTTTTCGGTCCAGTTCTTC. It encodes CASTKGTGGFSVQFF.

CDR3 nucleotide sequence: TGTGCCAGTAGTATTTTAGACTTCAACACCGGGGAGCTGTTTTTT. It is translated as CASSILDFNTGELFF. The chain combines TRBV19 with TRBJ2-2; D gene ambiguous. V was pared by 3 bases and J by 2 bases, with 10 bases between. Looked up from germline, CDR1 is LNHDA and CDR2 is SQIVND (reference sequence). This CDR3 is built from 15 residues.

The table lists this clonotype with many counts. The chain recombines TRBV5-5 with TRBJ2-1; D gene ambiguous. Germline lookup yields CDR1 SGHKS and CDR2 YYEKEE (reference sequence). There are 13 residues in the CDR3. V gave up 2 bases and J gave up 7 bases, with 10 bases separating them. The CDR3: CASSLSNGNEQFF. The CDR3 DNA reads as TGTGCCAGCAGCTTAAGTAACGGGAATGAGCAGTTCTTC.

In the case of this clonotype: Since a much larger clone is just one base distant, this may be a read error. The gene calls are TRBV6-2 or TRBV6-3 and TRBJ2-7; D is ambiguous. CDR1 is MNHEY and CDR2 is SVGEGT in the germline V gene. CDR3 length: 14 amino acids. CDR3 in amino acids: CASSSRTVSYERYF. The CDR3 bases are TGTGCCAGCAGTTCAAGGACCGTTTCCTACGAGCGGTACTTC.

The chain couples TRBV20-1 to TRBJ2-7, with D possibly matching TRBD2 (5 bases). Per the germline V gene, CDR1 is DFQATT and CDR2 is SNEGSKA (reference sequence). Trimming left V 1 base short and J 6 bases short, with 22 bases between. This CDR3 has 16 amino acids. CDR3 loop: CSARGRGLRAYGEQYF. The DNA for the CDR3 is TGCAGTGCTAGAGGTCGAGGGTTGCGGGCGTACGGCGAGCAGTACTTC.

There are many counts of this clonotype. The chain has TRBV27 and TRBJ2-3; possibly TRBD1 for D (6 bases). Germline assignment: CDR1 MNHEY and CDR2 SMNVEV (reference sequence). The CDR3 totals 14 residues. The ends were cut back, 7 bases at V and 8 bases at J, with 19 bases in the middle. CDR3: CASIPSQGIGTQYF. For the CDR3, the DNA is TGTGCCAGCATTCCCTCACAGGGTATCGGTACGCAGTATTTT.

The sample holds many counts of this clonotype. The chain links TRBV7-9 to TRBJ1-6; the D gene is possibly TRBD1 (5 bases). Germline V gives CDR1 SEHNR, CDR2 FQNEAQ (reference sequence). The CDR3 runs 16 residues. V was pared by 6 bases and J by 10 bases, with 22 bases between. CDR3 nucleotides: TGTGCCAGCAGACGCAGGGAAGGCGGGCTTGTATCACCCCTCCACTTT. This sequence encodes CASRRREGGLVSPLHF.

The sample holds many counts of this clonotype. This chain links TRBV5-1 with TRBJ2-3, with 8 bases that match TRBD2. This CDR3 region has 15 residues. Losses at the gene ends were 5 bases for V and 2 bases for J; bases not matched to a gene: 7. CDR1 is SGHRS, CDR2 YFSETQ, per germline. The CDR3 DNA follows: TGCGCCAGCAGAGCCCAGCGGGGGATCACAGATACGCAGTATTTT. This codes for CASRAQRGITDTQYF.

J is TRBJ1-3 and V is TRBV9; tentative D call: TRBD1 (5 bases). CDR3 size: 16 residues. CDR1 is SGDLS, CDR2 YYNGEE, per germline. Between the trimmed V and J ends, which lost 3 bases and 0 bases, there was a span of 13 bases. The CDR3 region has the DNA TGTGCCAGCAGCGCACAGGCTTCCTTCTCTGGAAACACCATATATTTT. This translates into CASSAQASFSGNTIYF.

This clonotype was detected ten times or more. The chain carries TRBV12-3 or TRBV12-4 and TRBJ2-2; 11 nucleotides align to TRBD2. This CDR3 contains 18 residues. Unmatched junction bases numbered 12, after V lost 4 bases and J lost 5 bases. As DNA, the CDR3 is TGTGCCAGCAGTTCCGACAGGACTAGCGGGTTCGATACCGGGGAGCTGTTTTTT. Amino acid sequence: CASSSDRTSGFDTGELFF.